Described below is a single TCR beta chain sequence and its context. Its specificity is unknown. The data belong to a study of T cell responses to AZD1222 COVID-19 vaccine. Study-level points and caveats: Researchers took repertoire samples only after the peak T cell response had come. When two AZD1222 doses had been given, Spike-specific TCR breadth and depth rose.

The CDR3 length is 12 residues. V was cut by 6 bases and J by 6 bases, with 6 bases left in between. Per the germline V gene, CDR1 is LGHNT and CDR2 is FRNRAP. Clones were read by immunoSEQ multiplex PCR, and TCRdb kept only the in-frame ones, dropping some. The table shows about 110,000 clones, with about 95% occurring only once. Sequenced here: peripheral blood, sampled 28 days after the second AZD1222 dose. J is TRBJ1-6 and V is TRBV12-5; D unclear. This sequence originates from an adult who received the AZD1222 COVID-19 vaccine. CDR3 sequence: CASGLFNSPLHF. For the CDR3, the DNA is TGTGCTAGTGGGCTTTTTAATTCACCCCTCCACTTT.